This record concerns one T cell receptor (beta chain) sequence. This sample was taken from a study of T cells in Graves' hyperthyroidism and ophthalmopathy. Those patients with uncontrolled infection, other autoimmune disease, pregnancy or lactation were excluded. V shed 7 bases and J 7 bases; nucleotides not matched to a gene: 5. Per germline, CDR1 SNHLY and CDR2 FYNNEI. The CDR3 is 14 amino acids. TCR beta CDR3 regions were amplified from RNA. RT-PCR in the first round (using the HTBI primer set) targeted the TCR CDR3. TCRdb recomputed calls from the multiplex PCR reads with MiXCR, one row per CDR3 protein. This table has 540,000 or so distinct CDR3 sequences, just over 45% appearing once.

This sequence was found in an adult woman with Graves' disease, either hyperthyroidism or ophthalmopathy (not recorded which). The V call is TRBV2, the J call TRBJ1-6; 9 bases agree with TRBD1. The sample consisted of peripheral blood or thyroid tissue (not recorded which). The CDR3 here is CASMLGTGNSPLHF. In nucleotides, the CDR3 is TGTGCCAGCATGCTCGGGACAGGGAATTCACCCCTCCACTTT.